This entry lists 24 T cell receptor beta chains sequenced from one sample in a study of shared clonotypes between healthy human individuals. Profiling relied on immunoSEQ multiplex PCR, and the TCRdb table lists in-frame clones only, not all of them. The repertoire includes about 480,000 clones, approximately 79% of them detected once, and 9.5% to 15% sits in the top ten. The sequenced sample consisted of PBMCs. These receptor sequences come from a woman in her thirties or forties in good health. Some clones in this sample may be carry-over from other donors' samples.

CDR3 sequence reads: CASSPRPVVGELFF. The CDR3 DNA follows: TGTGCCAGCAGCCCGCGACCAGTAGTCGGGGAGCTGTTTTTT. V gene TRBV9 combines with J gene TRBJ2-2; D not resolved. The V and J ends lost 4 bases and 7 bases respectively, with 14 bases between them. Per germline, CDR1 SGDLS and CDR2 YYNGEE. The CDR3 has 14 residues.

The chain has TRBV5-1 and TRBJ2-1; D ambiguous. Trimming took off 0 bases at V and 8 bases at J, with 15 bases between the two ends. The CDR3 extends over 15 amino acids. Germline CDR1 reads SGHRS; CDR2 reads YFSETQ. The CDR3 nucleotides are TGCGCCAGCAGCTTGGGGCTTCTTCAAAGGGATGAGCAGTTCTTC. This encodes CASSLGLLQRDEQFF.

In this sample, this clone turned up a few times. V is TRBV7-2 and J is TRBJ2-3; D remains unclear. Germline V CDR1 and CDR2: SGHTA, FQGNSA. The CDR3 has 15 amino acids. V gave up 4 bases and J gave up 5 bases, with 16 bases separating them. DNA of the CDR3: TGTGCCAGCAGCTCCCTGGGCGGCCGCGGAGATACGCAGTATTTT. It translates to CASSSLGGRGDTQYF.

V is TRBV7-3 and J is TRBJ2-3; 10 bases agree with TRBD2. CDR3 length equals 15 residues. The trim removed 6 bases at V and 3 bases at J, leaving 6 bases unmatched. The V gene's germline CDR1 is SGHTA and CDR2 FQGTGA. CDR3: CASSRSGRGTDTQYF. In nucleotides, the CDR3 is TGTGCCAGCAGTCGAAGCGGGAGGGGGACAGATACGCAGTATTTT.

The genes are TRBV18 and TRBJ2-7; no reliable D call. The length of the CDR3 is 15 residues. Germline CDR1 reads KGHSH; CDR2 reads LQKENI. Deletions cut 0 bases from V and 3 bases from J, with 12 bases between. The CDR3 here is CASSPPVRSGYEQYF. In nucleotides, the CDR3 is TGTGCCAGCTCACCACCGGTCCGCTCCGGCTACGAGCAGTACTTC.

CDR3: CASTDDRENTEAFF. CDR3 nucleotide sequence: TGTGCCAGCACCGATGACAGGGAGAACACTGAAGCTTTCTTT. The V and J genes are TRBV6-6 and TRBJ1-1; 7 bases match TRBD1. This CDR3 has 14 residues. J lost 1 base, V lost 7 bases, and 6 bases had no gene match. Germline V CDR1 and CDR2: MNHNY, SVGAGI (reference sequence).

The genes are TRBV7-9 and TRBJ1-2; no definite D call. Per germline, CDR1 SEHNR and CDR2 FQNEAQ (reference sequence). Between the trimmed V and J ends, which lost 2 bases and 3 bases, there was a span of 10 bases. This CDR3 comprises 14 residues. The CDR3 here is CASSLPLVDYGYTF. The CDR3 DNA is TGTGCCAGCAGCTTACCCCTGGTGGACTATGGCTACACCTTC.

J is TRBJ2-7 and V is TRBV29-1; a weak D match, TRBD1 (6 bases). The V gene lost 6 bases and the J gene lost 2 bases, with 17 bases spanning the gap. Germline lookup yields CDR1 SQVTM and CDR2 ANQGSEA. The CDR3 spans 14 residues. The CDR3 DNA sequence: TGCAGCGTGGGTCAGGGGTGGAATCCCTACGAGCAGTACTTC. This sequence encodes CSVGQGWNPYEQYF.

This sequence joins TRBV5-6 and TRBJ1-2; D not certain. Germline V CDR1 and CDR2: SGHDT, YYEEEE. This CDR3 is built from 12 residues. The V and J ends lost 2 bases and 7 bases respectively, with 9 bases between them. CDR3 region: CASSLREGGYTF. CDR3 bases: TGTGCCAGCAGCTTAAGGGAGGGTGGCTACACCTTC.

J is TRBJ1-1 and V is TRBV27; D possibly corresponds to TRBD1 (6 bases). The CDR3 is made up of 13 amino acids. CDR1 MNHEY and CDR2 SMNVEV come from the germline V gene (reference sequence). The CDR3 sequence is CSSGARGGTEAFF. In nucleotides, the CDR3 is TGTTCCTCGGGGGCGCGGGGTGGCACTGAAGCTTTCTTT.

About this clone itself: The same CDR3 arises from other DNA sequences in this sample as well. This rearrangement joins TRBV5-1 to TRBJ1-4, with 7 bases lining up with TRBD1. V lost 4 bases, J lost 5 bases, and 5 bases stayed unmatched. Germline-derived CDR1 and CDR2 are SGHRS and YFSETQ. The CDR3 has 14 residues. The CDR3 DNA reads TGCGCCAGCAGCCCGGGACAGACGAATGAAAAACTGTTTTTT. Protein: CASSPGQTNEKLFF.

Notes on this clone: Other DNA sequences of this sample code for an identical CDR3. This rearrangement joins TRBV6-1 to TRBJ2-7, with 11 bases that match TRBD2. Germline loops: CDR1 MNHNS, CDR2 SASEGT. The CDR3 spans 15 residues. The J segment lost 4 bases and the V segment lost 1 base, leaving 3 bases of the junction unmatched. This chain's CDR3 is CASSEGTSGSYEQYF. The CDR3 DNA reads TGTGCCAGCAGTGAAGGCACTAGCGGGAGTTACGAGCAGTACTTC.

Worth noting for this clone: This CDR3 is also generated by other DNA sequences in the sample. The V and J genes are TRBV19 and TRBJ1-1; no firm D call. Germline loops: CDR1 LNHDA, CDR2 SQIVND (reference sequence). The V gene lost 3 bases and the J gene lost 2 bases, with 7 bases spanning the gap. The CDR3 extends over 13 amino acids. The CDR3, as DNA: TGTGCCAGTAGTATCGGCAGAAACACTGAAGCTTTCTTT. The encoded protein is CASSIGRNTEAFF.

The chain links TRBV30 to TRBJ2-6; TRBD1 aligns across 8 bases. CDR1 and CDR2 (germline): GTSNPN, SVGIG (reference sequence). The CDR3 length is 17 residues. Trimming took 5 bases from V and 1 from J; bases not matched to a gene: 10. CDR3 protein: CAWGRGRIKSGANVLTF. The CDR3 DNA is TGTGCCTGGGGCAGGGGGCGCATTAAATCTGGGGCCAACGTCCTGACTTTC.

To note about this clone: The sample has other DNA sequences that encode this CDR3 too. The J gene is TRBJ1-6, the V gene TRBV7-2; D is possibly TRBD1 (6 bases). From germline, CDR1 is SGHTA and CDR2 FQGNSA. The CDR3 is 16 residues long. Trimming took 6 bases from V and 0 from J, leaving 12 bases between them. The chain's CDR3 is CASSPGQSSYNSPLHF. CDR3 DNA sequence: TGTGCCAGCAGTCCGGGACAAAGCTCCTATAATTCACCCCTCCACTTT. The variable domain in full, completed from reference TRBV7-2 and TRBJ1-6, reads GAGVSQSPSNKVTEKGKDVELRCDPISGHTALYWYRQSLGQGLEFLIYFQGNSAPDKSGLPSDRFSAERTGGSVSTLTIQRTQQEDSAVYLCASSPGQSSYNSPLHFGNGTRLTVT.

This clone appeared a single time. The V gene is TRBV7-2, the J gene TRBJ1-2, with D tentatively TRBD1 (5 bases). The CDR3 runs to 13 residues. The V gene lost 1 base and the J gene lost 8 bases, with 11 bases spanning the gap. CDR1 SGHTA and CDR2 FQGNSA come from the germline V gene. CDR3 DNA sequence: TGTGCCAGCAGCTTAGGGCGGGGGAGCGGCTACACCTTC. Protein product: CASSLGRGSGYTF.

The chain couples TRBV7-7 to TRBJ2-1; 9 nucleotides line up with TRBD2. CDR3 size: 17 residues. Germline V gene lookup returns CDR1 SSHAT and CDR2 FNYEAQ (reference sequence). V was pared by 1 base and J by 7 bases, with 11 bases of the junction left unmatched. The CDR3 DNA reads TGTGCCAGCAGCTTAGGCCCGGGTAGCGGGAGTTCTAATGAGCAGTTCTTC. Its translation: CASSLGPGSGSSNEQFF.

The gene calls are TRBV28 and TRBJ2-5; D not certain. In germline, CDR1 is MDHEN, CDR2 SYDVKM. Trimming took 4 bases from V and 4 from J, leaving 13 bases between them. This CDR3 region has 14 residues. CDR3 nucleotide sequence: TGTGCCAGCAGTTCCCCCGGATTCACAGAGACCCAGTACTTC. Protein: CASSSPGFTETQYF. The complete variable domain, with remaining parts taken from reference TRBV28 and TRBJ2-5, reads DVKVTQSSRYLVKRTGEKVFLECVQDMDHENMFWYRQDPGLGLRLIYFSYDVKMKEKGDIPEGYSVSREKKERFSLILESASTNQTSMYLCASSSPGFTETQYFGPGTRLLVL.

There are a few counts of this clone. Other DNA sequences in the same sample also yield this CDR3. In DNA form, the CDR3 reads TGTGCCAGCAGTTTAGGGGCAAACTATGGCTACACCTTC. This translates into CASSLGANYGYTF. The chain has TRBV28 and TRBJ1-2; D possibly corresponds to TRBD1 (5 bases). Germline CDR1 MDHEN, CDR2 SYDVKM. The germline V and J ends were trimmed by 2 bases and 2 bases, with 6 bases remaining between them. The CDR3 has 13 amino acids.

The chain is built from TRBV18 and TRBJ2-2, with D uncertain. This CDR3 contains 14 residues. CDR1 and CDR2 from the germline V gene are KGHSH and LQKENI. V was shortened by 3 bases and J by 0 bases, with 5 bases between the two germline ends. Here the CDR3 DNA reads TGTGCCAGCTCACCGGCATCGAACACCGGGGAGCTGTTTTTT. Encoded protein: CASSPASNTGELFF.

This chain joins TRBV19 and TRBJ2-7, with TRBD1 identical over 7 bases. V trimming: 3 bases; J trimming: 4 bases; junction bases outside the gene matches: 9. Germline V gives CDR1 LNHDA, CDR2 SQIVND (reference sequence). CDR3 length: 15 amino acids. Here the CDR3 reads CASSIRQGLGYEQYF. In DNA, the CDR3 is TGTGCCAGTAGTATTCGACAGGGCCTTGGATACGAGCAGTACTTC. The entire variable domain, with the rest obtained from reference TRBV19 and TRBJ2-7, is as follows: DGGITQSPKYLFRKEGQNVTLSCEQNLNHDAMYWYRQDPGQGLRLIYYSQIVNDFQKGDIAEGYSVSREKKESFPLTVTSAQKNPTAFYLCASSIRQGLGYEQYFGPGTRLTVT.

V usage is TRBV5-1 and J usage is TRBJ2-7, with D tentatively TRBD2 (7 bases). The CDR3 runs to 15 residues. V lost 4 bases and J 1 base, leaving 15 bases between the germline ends. The germline V gene encodes CDR1 SGHRS and CDR2 YFSETQ. CDR3 in DNA: TGCGCCAGCAGCGTGGGGGGGCGCCTTTCCTACGAGCAGTACTTC. Translated: CASSVGGRLSYEQYF.

V usage is TRBV2 and J usage is TRBJ2-5; a possible D gene is TRBD1 (6 bases). The CDR3 length is 15 residues. V shed 0 bases and J shed 1 base, with 9 bases lying between them. Germline-derived CDR1 and CDR2 are SNHLY and FYNNEI. The CDR3 nucleotides read TGTGCCAGCAGTGAAGCGACACAGGGCCAAGAGACCCAGTACTTC. Its translation is CASSEATQGQETQYF.

V and J are TRBV5-1 and TRBJ1-2; the D is unclear. Germline lookup yields CDR1 SGHRS and CDR2 YFSETQ. CDR3 length: 13 residues. The V end was cut by 4 bases, the J end by 1 base, with 8 bases between. The CDR3 loop reads CASSPDINYGYTF. CDR3 nucleotides: TGCGCCAGCAGCCCGGATATTAACTATGGCTACACCTTC.